The 2 T cell receptor beta chains reported below all come from one sample, sequenced in a study of T cell repertoires in cytomegalovirus infection. TCRdb ran MiXCR on the reads and lists one entry per CDR3 protein. The sample carries roughly 700,000 distinct CDR3 sequences, around a third recorded once. These receptors are not linked to any known antigen. This specimen was cultured PBMCs, taken from culture after CMV antigen stimulation. The source is a human donor in good health (CMV status not recorded). Some clones in this sample may be carry-over from other donors' samples.

This chain connects TRBV12-3 or TRBV12-4 to TRBJ2-1, with D perhaps matching TRBD1 (6 bases). The CDR3 sequence is 14 residues long. Trimming took 3 bases from V and 3 from J, leaving 9 bases between them. The CDR3 is CASSFTGHYNEQFF. DNA for the CDR3: TGTGCCAGCAGTTTTACAGGGCACTACAATGAGCAGTTCTTC.

This clonotype has more than one count but fewer than ten. V is TRBV11-2 and J is TRBJ2-4, with 11 positions matching TRBD2. V lost 5 bases, J lost 2 bases, and 5 bases stayed unmatched. Germline CDR1 and CDR2: SGHAT and FQNNGV. The CDR3 spans 16 residues. The CDR3 nucleotides are TGTGCCAGCAGCCTGGGACTAGCGGTTACCAAAAACATTCAGTACTTC. Translation: CASSLGLAVTKNIQYF.